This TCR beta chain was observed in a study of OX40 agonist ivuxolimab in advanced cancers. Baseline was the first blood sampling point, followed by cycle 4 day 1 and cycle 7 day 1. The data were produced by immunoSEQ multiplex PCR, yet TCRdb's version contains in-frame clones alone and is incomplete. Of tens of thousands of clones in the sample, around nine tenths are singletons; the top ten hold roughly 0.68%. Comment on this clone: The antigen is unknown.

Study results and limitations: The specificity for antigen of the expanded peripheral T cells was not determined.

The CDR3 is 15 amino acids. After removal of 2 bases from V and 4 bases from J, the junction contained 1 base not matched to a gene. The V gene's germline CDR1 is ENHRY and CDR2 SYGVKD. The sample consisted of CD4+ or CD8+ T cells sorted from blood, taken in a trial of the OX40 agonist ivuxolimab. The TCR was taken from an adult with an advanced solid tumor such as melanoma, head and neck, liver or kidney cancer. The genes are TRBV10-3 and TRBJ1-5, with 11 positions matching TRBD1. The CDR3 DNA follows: TGTGCCATCAGTGAGGGACAGGGGGCAAATCAGCCCCAGCATTTT. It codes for CAISEGQGANQPQHF.